The 20 T cell receptor beta chains listed next were all sequenced from one sample in a study of identical twins. In TCRdb, the 5' RACE reads were re-called with MiXCR into one record per CDR3 protein. The table lists 500,000 to 600,000 distinct CDR3 sequences, around 20% of them singletons. These data were likewise used in another study, on T cells expressing NK-cell markers.

The specimen sequenced was CD4+ T cells sorted from blood. These receptors were taken from a young woman in good health.

The chain joins TRBV5-6 to TRBJ1-6; D is perhaps TRBD1 (6 bases). The germline V gene has CDR1 SGHDT and CDR2 YYEEEE. CDR3 size: 16 residues. Deletions cut 1 base from V and 5 bases from J, with 13 bases between. The CDR3 loop is CASSLLGGPDNSPLHF. In nucleotides, the CDR3 is TGTGCCAGCAGCTTGTTGGGGGGGCCAGATAATTCACCCCTCCACTTT.

This rearrangement joins TRBV6-1 to TRBJ2-6; tentative D call: TRBD2 (5 bases). Trimming cost V 6 bases and J 0 bases, with 9 bases left between them. Germline V gives CDR1 MNHNS, CDR2 SASEGT. This CDR3 comprises 15 residues. The CDR3: CASSGVSSGANVLTF. As DNA, the CDR3 is TGTGCCAGCAGCGGGGTATCCTCTGGGGCCAACGTCCTGACTTTC.

CDR3 sequence (DNA): TGTGCCAGCAGCGTTGGGACAGGGGGTAATGAGCAGTTCTTC. The encoded protein is CASSVGTGGNEQFF. The V call is TRBV9, the J call TRBJ2-1, with 11 nucleotides matching TRBD1. The CDR3 is 14 residues long. From germline, CDR1 is SGDLS and CDR2 YYNGEE. After removal of 2 bases from V and 7 bases from J, the junction contained 2 bases not matched to a gene.

The chain employs TRBV12-3 or TRBV12-4 and TRBJ2-7; 9 bases fit TRBD2. The J segment lost 6 bases and the V segment lost 7 bases, leaving 10 bases of the junction unmatched. CDR3 size: 14 residues. The CDR3 region has the DNA TGTGCCAGCATGGAACTAGCGGGTGGAAGCGAGCAGTACTTC. Amino acids: CASMELAGGSEQYF.

The table lists this clonotype with a few counts. V usage is TRBV12-3 or TRBV12-4 and J usage is TRBJ2-1, with D possibly being TRBD2 (6 bases). This CDR3 region has 17 residues. Trimming took off 5 bases at V and 4 bases at J, with 21 bases between the two ends. The CDR3 sequence: CASSPTSTSQPYNEQFF. Written as DNA, the CDR3 is TGTGCCAGCAGTCCCACCTCTACTAGCCAACCTTACAATGAGCAGTTCTTC.

This clonotype was seen a few times. Relative to the germline gene, one junction end is altered; a read error may explain this. The rearrangement links TRBV18 to TRBJ2-5, with D possibly being TRBD2 (5 bases). The CDR3 extends over 14 amino acids. Germline V gene sequence: CDR1 KGHSH, CDR2 LQKENI. The CDR3 DNA is TGTGCCAGCTCCCCACGGCGGGTTCTGGAGACCCAGTACTTC. This sequence encodes CASSPRRVLETQYF.

The rearrangement links TRBV25-1 to TRBJ1-5; no firm D call. Germline CDR1 reads MGHDK; CDR2 reads SYGVNS. Trimming shortened V by 10 bases and J by 0 bases, and 13 bases separated the two germline ends. The CDR3 contains 14 residues. The CDR3 DNA sequence: TGTGCCACTTCTCCCAGCGATAGCAATCAGCCCCAGCATTTT. This translates into CATSPSDSNQPQHF.

This clonotype was observed many times. This sequence joins TRBV5-1 and TRBJ2-3; D is unclear. V lost 0 bases and J lost 4, with 9 bases in between. The CDR3 is 14 amino acids. Germline V gives CDR1 SGHRS, CDR2 YFSETQ. The CDR3: CASSLVVVSDTQYF. The CDR3 DNA is TGCGCCAGCAGCTTGGTGGTAGTCTCAGATACGCAGTATTTT.

This clonotype was counted between two and nine times. This rearrangement joins TRBV9 to TRBJ2-3; 8 nucleotides match TRBD2. V lost 2 bases and J lost 1; bases outside the gene matches: 3. Germline V gene sequence: CDR1 SGDLS, CDR2 YYNGEE. The CDR3 runs to 15 residues. The CDR3 reads CASSVTLAGTDTQYF. For the CDR3, the DNA is TGTGCCAGCAGCGTTACACTAGCGGGCACAGATACGCAGTATTTT. The complete variable domain, with remaining parts taken from reference TRBV9 and TRBJ2-3, reads DSGVTQTPKHLITATGQRVTLRCSPRSGDLSVYWYQQSLDQGLQFLIQYYNGEERAKGNILERFSAQQFPDLHSELNLSSLELGDSALYFCASSVTLAGTDTQYFGPGTRLTVL.

There are a few counts of this clonotype. This sequence joins TRBV20-1 and TRBJ2-7, with D uncertain. V was cut by 1 base and J by 0 bases, with 13 bases left in between. The CDR3 spans 15 residues. The germline gives CDR1 DFQATT, CDR2 SNEGSKA (reference sequence). The CDR3: CSARGGWAVSYEQYF. CDR3 DNA: TGCAGTGCTAGAGGCGGATGGGCGGTCTCCTACGAGCAGTACTTC.

The V call is TRBV5-1, the J call TRBJ1-4; D remains unclear. Deletions cut 0 bases from V and 0 bases from J, with 3 bases between. CDR1 is SGHRS, CDR2 YFSETQ, per germline. The CDR3 runs 14 residues. CDR3 DNA sequence: TGCGCCAGCAGCTTGGGTACAACTAATGAAAAACTGTTTTTT. Its translation is CASSLGTTNEKLFF.

The chain couples TRBV29-1 to TRBJ2-7; 7 bases line up with TRBD1. The CDR3 totals 12 residues. The germline gives CDR1 SQVTM, CDR2 ANQGSEA. With 5 bases clipped from V and 5 bases from J, the junction kept 6 bases outside the gene matches. The CDR3, as DNA: TGCAGCGTTCCAGGGGGTAGCGACGAGCAGTACTTC. Translated: CSVPGGSDEQYF.

This clonotype was counted a few times. This chain connects TRBV7-2 to TRBJ2-1; 8 nucleotides align to TRBD2. Germline V CDR1 and CDR2: SGHTA, FQGNSA. The J segment lost 12 bases and the V segment lost 8 bases, leaving 15 bases of the junction unmatched. CDR3 size: 14 residues. The CDR3 DNA reads as TGTGCCAGCGGTAGCGGGACTAATCATGCGGTGCAGTTCTTC. Amino acid sequence: CASGSGTNHAVQFF.

This clonotype was detected many times. The chain employs TRBV20-1 and TRBJ1-2, with no clear D. Germline CDR1 and CDR2: DFQATT and SNEGSKA (reference sequence). CDR3 length: 13 residues. Trimming took off 7 bases at V and 8 bases at J, with 20 bases between the two ends. The CDR3 sequence: CSVPAYSSAGYTF. CDR3 DNA: TGCAGTGTTCCCGCCTACTCCTCGGCGGGCTACACCTTC.

There are a few counts of this clonotype. The CDR3 nucleotides read TGTGCCAGCATTAAGAGGGGGCTGTCCTACGAGCAGTACTTC. This gives the protein CASIKRGLSYEQYF. This chain joins TRBV5-8 and TRBJ2-7; 7 nucleotides align to TRBD1. Germline CDR1 and CDR2: SGHTS and YDEGEE. The CDR3 is 14 amino acids. V was clipped by 6 bases and J by 1 base; unmatched bases: 7.

The chain employs TRBV10-3 and TRBJ1-1, with D maybe TRBD1 (5 bases). The germline V gene encodes CDR1 ENHRY and CDR2 SYGVKD. The CDR3 has 14 residues. Trimming left V 0 bases short and J 3 bases short, with 8 bases between. CDR3 sequence: CAISESDRYTEAFF. CDR3 in DNA: TGTGCCATCAGTGAGTCCGACAGATACACTGAAGCTTTCTTT.

This clonotype has more than one count but fewer than ten. The chain joins TRBV3-1 to TRBJ2-4, with TRBD1 matching over 10 bases. The CDR3 is made up of 16 amino acids. CDR1 is LGHDT and CDR2 is YNNKEL in the germline V gene (reference sequence). V lost 6 bases and J lost 0; bases outside the gene matches: 5. The CDR3 region is CASSPGTGVAKNIQYF. The CDR3 bases are TGTGCCAGCAGTCCGGGGACAGGGGTAGCCAAAAACATTCAGTACTTC. Drawing the rest from reference TRBV3-1 and TRBJ2-4, the complete variable domain is DTAVSQTPKYLVTQMGNDKSIKCEQNLGHDTMYWYKQDSKKFLKIMFSYNNKELIINETVPNRFSPKSPDKAHLNLHINSLELGDSAVYFCASSPGTGVAKNIQYFGAGTRLSVL.

The genes are TRBV20-1 and TRBJ2-5, with 8 bases lining up with TRBD2. The CDR3 has 13 residues. The germline V gene has CDR1 DFQATT and CDR2 SNEGSKA (reference sequence). The junction had 7 bases not matched to a gene; V was cut back by 5 bases and J by 5 bases. The CDR3 sequence: CSAPLGRGETQYF. In DNA, the CDR3 is TGCAGTGCTCCCCTCGGGAGGGGGGAGACCCAGTACTTC.

The rearrangement joins TRBV3-1 to TRBJ1-1; D is uncertain. Trimming shortened V by 4 bases and J by 7 bases, and 10 bases separated the two germline ends. Looked up from germline, CDR1 is LGHDT and CDR2 is YNNKEL (reference sequence). The CDR3 length is 12 residues. Here the CDR3 reads CASSLNAREAFF. The CDR3 region has the DNA TGTGCCAGCAGCCTAAACGCCCGTGAAGCTTTCTTT.

This clonotype was observed a few times. The chain has TRBV12-3 or TRBV12-4 and TRBJ2-4, with 11 nucleotides matching TRBD2. This CDR3 contains 11 residues. After removal of 5 bases from V and 14 bases from J, the junction contained 2 bases not matched to a gene. The CDR3 spells CASSEGLAEYF. CDR3 nucleotide sequence: TGTGCCAGCAGTGAGGGACTAGCGGAGTACTTC.